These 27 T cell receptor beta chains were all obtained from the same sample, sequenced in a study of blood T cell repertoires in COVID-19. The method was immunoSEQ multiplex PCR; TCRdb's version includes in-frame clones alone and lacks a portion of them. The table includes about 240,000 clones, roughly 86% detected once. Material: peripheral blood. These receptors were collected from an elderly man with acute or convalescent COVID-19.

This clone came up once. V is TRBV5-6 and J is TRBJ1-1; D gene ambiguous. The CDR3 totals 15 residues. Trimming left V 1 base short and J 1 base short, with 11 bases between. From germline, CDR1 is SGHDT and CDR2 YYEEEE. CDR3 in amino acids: CASSLLGTRNTEAFF. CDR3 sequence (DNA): TGTGCCAGCAGCTTGTTGGGCACTAGGAACACTGAAGCTTTCTTT. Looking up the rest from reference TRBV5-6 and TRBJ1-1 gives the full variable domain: DAGVTQSPTHLIKTRGQQVTLRCSPKSGHDTVSWYQQALGQGPQFIFQYYEEEERQRGNFPDRFSGHQFPNYSSELNVNALLLGDSALYLCASSLLGTRNTEAFFGQGTRLTVV.

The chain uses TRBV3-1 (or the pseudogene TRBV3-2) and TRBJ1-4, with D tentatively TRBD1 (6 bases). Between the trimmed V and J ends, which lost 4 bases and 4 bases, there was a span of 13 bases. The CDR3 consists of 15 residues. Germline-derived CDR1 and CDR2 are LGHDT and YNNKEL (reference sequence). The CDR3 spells CASSPGGAGNEKLFF. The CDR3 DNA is TGTGCCAGCAGCCCCGGGGGGGCTGGTAATGAAAAACTGTTTTTT.

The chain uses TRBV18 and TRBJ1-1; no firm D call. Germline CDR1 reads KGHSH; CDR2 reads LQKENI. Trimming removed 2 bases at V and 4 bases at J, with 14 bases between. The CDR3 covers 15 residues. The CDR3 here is CASSPSWVGGTEAFF. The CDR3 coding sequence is TGTGCCAGCTCACCATCTTGGGTCGGCGGCACTGAAGCTTTCTTT. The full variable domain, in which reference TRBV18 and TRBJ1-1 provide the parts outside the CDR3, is NAGVMQNPRHLVRRRGQEARLRCSPMKGHSHVYWYRQLPEEGLKFMVYLQKENIIDESGMPKERFSAEFPKEGPSILRIQQVVRGDSAAYFCASSPSWVGGTEAFFGQGTRLTVV.

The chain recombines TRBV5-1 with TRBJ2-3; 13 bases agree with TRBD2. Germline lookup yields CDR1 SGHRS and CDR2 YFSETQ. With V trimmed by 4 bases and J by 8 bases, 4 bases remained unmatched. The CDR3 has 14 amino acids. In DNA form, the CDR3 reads TGCGCCAGCAGCCTCGGGACTAGCGGGATTACGCAGTATTTT. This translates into CASSLGTSGITQYF.

CDR3 nucleotides: TGCAGCGTGCCCAGGGGGCGAGGAGTGGGTGACTATGGCTACACCTTC. Its protein product is CSVPRGRGVGDYGYTF. The rearrangement links TRBV29-1 to TRBJ1-2; 8 bases map to TRBD1. The J segment lost 3 bases and the V segment lost 6 bases, leaving 15 bases of the junction unmatched. This CDR3 has 16 residues. Germline V gene sequence: CDR1 SQVTM, CDR2 ANQGSEA.

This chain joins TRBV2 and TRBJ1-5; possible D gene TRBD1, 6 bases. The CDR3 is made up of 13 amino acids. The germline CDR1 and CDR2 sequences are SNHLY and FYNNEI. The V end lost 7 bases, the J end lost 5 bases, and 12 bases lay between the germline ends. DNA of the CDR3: TGTGCCAGCAATCGGGACACCTATCAGCCCCAGCATTTT. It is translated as CASNRDTYQPQHF.

This chain's CDR3 is CASSEVGARSTDTQYF. In DNA, the CDR3 is TGTGCCAGCAGTGAGGTGGGAGCACGAAGCACAGATACGCAGTATTTT. V gene TRBV6-4 combines with J gene TRBJ2-3; a weak D match, TRBD2 (5 bases). The germline V gene has CDR1 MRHNA and CDR2 SNTAGT. The V and J ends lost 3 bases and 0 bases respectively, with 13 bases between them. The CDR3 sequence is 16 residues long.

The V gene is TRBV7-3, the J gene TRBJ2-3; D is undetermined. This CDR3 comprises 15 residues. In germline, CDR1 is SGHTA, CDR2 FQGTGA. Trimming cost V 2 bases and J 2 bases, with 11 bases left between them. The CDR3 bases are TGTGCCAGCAGCTTATTACCGGAGCTCACAGATACGCAGTATTTT. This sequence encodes CASSLLPELTDTQYF.

CDR3 sequence reads: CASRLREGGSYEQYF. In nucleotides, the CDR3 is TGTGCCAGCAGACTCCGGGAGGGGGGCTCCTACGAGCAGTACTTC. The rearrangement uses TRBV28 and TRBJ2-7; TRBD2 matches at 8 bases. The germline CDR1 and CDR2 sequences are MDHEN and SYDVKM. V shed 6 bases and J 0 bases; nucleotides not matched to a gene: 7. The CDR3 sequence is 15 residues long.

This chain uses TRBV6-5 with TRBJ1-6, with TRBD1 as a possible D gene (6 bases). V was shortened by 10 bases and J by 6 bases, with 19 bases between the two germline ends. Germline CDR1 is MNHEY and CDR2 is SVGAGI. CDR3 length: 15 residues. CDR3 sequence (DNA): TGTGCCACCTGTACGTCCCAGGGGACTAATTCACCCCTCCACTTT. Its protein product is CATCTSQGTNSPLHF.

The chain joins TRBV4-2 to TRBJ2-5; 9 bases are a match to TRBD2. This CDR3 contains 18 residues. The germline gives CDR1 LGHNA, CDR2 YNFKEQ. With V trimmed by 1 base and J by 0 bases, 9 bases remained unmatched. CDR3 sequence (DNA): TGTGCCAGCAGCCAAGCCTCGGGGCTAGCGGGAAACCAAGAGACCCAGTACTTC. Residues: CASSQASGLAGNQETQYF.

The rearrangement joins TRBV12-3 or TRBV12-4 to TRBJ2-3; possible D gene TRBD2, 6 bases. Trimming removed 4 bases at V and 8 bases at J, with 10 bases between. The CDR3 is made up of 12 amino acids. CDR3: CASSSSLATQYF. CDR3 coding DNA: TGTGCCAGCAGTTCTTCACTAGCTACGCAGTATTTT.

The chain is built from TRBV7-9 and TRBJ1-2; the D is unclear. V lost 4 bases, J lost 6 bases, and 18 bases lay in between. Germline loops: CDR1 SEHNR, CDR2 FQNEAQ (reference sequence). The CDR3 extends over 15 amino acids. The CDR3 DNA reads TGTGCCAGCAGCTCCCAACTTATATTAACTAATGGCTACACCTTC. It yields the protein CASSSQLILTNGYTF.

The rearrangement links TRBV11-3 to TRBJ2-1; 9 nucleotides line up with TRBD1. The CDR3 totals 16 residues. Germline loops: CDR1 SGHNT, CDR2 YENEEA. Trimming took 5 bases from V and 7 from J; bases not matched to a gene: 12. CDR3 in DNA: TGTGCCAGCAGCGAATCCTCCGGGACAGGGTTTAATGAGCAGTTCTTC. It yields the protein CASSESSGTGFNEQFF.

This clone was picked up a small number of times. CDR3 nucleotides: TGTGCCAGCAGTTCATCTCAGGGGGAAGCTTTCTTT. Translation: CASSSSQGEAFF. The chain links TRBV28 to TRBJ1-1, with D possibly being TRBD1 (6 bases). The CDR3 sequence is 12 residues long. CDR1 is MDHEN, CDR2 SYDVKM, per germline. Trimming removed 4 bases at V and 8 bases at J, with 11 bases between.

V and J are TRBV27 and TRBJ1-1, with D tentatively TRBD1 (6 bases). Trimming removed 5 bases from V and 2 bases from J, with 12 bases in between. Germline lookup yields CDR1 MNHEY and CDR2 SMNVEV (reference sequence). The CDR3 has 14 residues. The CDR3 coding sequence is TGTGCCAGCAGTACGAGGACAGTCAACACTGAAGCTTTCTTT. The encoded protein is CASSTRTVNTEAFF.

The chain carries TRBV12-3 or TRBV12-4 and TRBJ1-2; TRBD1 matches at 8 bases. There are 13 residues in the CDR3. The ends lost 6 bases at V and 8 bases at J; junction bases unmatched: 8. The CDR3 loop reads CASRDRARGGYTF. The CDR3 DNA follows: TGTGCCAGCAGGGACAGGGCTCGAGGAGGCTACACCTTC.

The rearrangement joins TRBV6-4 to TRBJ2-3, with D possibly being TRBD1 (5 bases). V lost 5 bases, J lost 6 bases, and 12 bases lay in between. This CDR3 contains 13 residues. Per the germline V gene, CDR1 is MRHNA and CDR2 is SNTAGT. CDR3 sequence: CASSPRVSDTQYF. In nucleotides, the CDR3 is TGTGCCAGCAGTCCCAGGGTTTCGGATACGCAGTATTTT.

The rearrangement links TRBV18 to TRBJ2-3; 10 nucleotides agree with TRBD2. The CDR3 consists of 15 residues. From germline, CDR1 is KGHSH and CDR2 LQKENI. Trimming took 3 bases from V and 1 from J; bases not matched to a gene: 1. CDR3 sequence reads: CASSPLAGGTDTQYF. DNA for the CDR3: TGTGCCAGCTCACCTCTAGCGGGAGGCACAGATACGCAGTATTTT. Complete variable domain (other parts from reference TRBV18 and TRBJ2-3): NAGVMQNPRHLVRRRGQEARLRCSPMKGHSHVYWYRQLPEEGLKFMVYLQKENIIDESGMPKERFSAEFPKEGPSILRIQQVVRGDSAAYFCASSPLAGGTDTQYFGPGTRLTVL.

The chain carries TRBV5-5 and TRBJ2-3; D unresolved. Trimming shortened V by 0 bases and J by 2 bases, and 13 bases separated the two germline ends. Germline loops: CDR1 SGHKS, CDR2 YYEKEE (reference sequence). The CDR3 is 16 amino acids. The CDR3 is CASSLASLGNTDTQYF. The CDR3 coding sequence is TGTGCCAGCAGCTTGGCCTCTTTGGGCAACACAGATACGCAGTATTTT.

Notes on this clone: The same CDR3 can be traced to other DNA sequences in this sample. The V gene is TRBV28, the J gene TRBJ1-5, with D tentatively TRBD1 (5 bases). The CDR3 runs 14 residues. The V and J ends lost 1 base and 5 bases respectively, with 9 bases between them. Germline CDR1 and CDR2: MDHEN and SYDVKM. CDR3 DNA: TGTGCCAGCAGTTTATCGGGGGGGGATCAGCCCCAGCATTTT. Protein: CASSLSGGDQPQHF.

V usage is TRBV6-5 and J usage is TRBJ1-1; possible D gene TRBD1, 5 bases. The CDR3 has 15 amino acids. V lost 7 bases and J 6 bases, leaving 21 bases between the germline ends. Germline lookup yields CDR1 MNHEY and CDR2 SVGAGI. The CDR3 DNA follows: TGTGCCAGCATACCGACGTGGACACCCGAGGCTGAAGCTTTCTTT. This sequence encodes CASIPTWTPEAEAFF.

The CDR3 DNA follows: TGCGCCAGCAGCTTGGCTCCGCCAGGGGCCGAGCAGTACTTC. It encodes CASSLAPPGAEQYF. The V gene is TRBV5-1, the J gene TRBJ2-7; possible D gene TRBD1, 6 bases. This CDR3 is built from 14 residues. Between the trimmed V and J ends, which lost 0 bases and 6 bases, there was a span of 13 bases. Per germline, CDR1 SGHRS and CDR2 YFSETQ.

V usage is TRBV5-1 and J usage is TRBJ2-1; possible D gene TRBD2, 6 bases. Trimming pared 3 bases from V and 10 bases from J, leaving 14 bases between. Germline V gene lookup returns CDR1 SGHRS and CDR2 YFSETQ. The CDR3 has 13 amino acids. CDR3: CASSSLGGDEQFF. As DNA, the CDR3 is TGCGCCAGCAGCTCCCTTGGCGGGGACGAGCAGTTCTTC.

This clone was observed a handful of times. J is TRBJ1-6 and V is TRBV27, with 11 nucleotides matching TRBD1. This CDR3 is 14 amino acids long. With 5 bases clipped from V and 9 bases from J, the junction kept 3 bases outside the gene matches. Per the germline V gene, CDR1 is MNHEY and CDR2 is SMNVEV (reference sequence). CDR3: CASSRGQGASPLHF. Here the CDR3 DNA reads TGTGCCAGCAGTCGCGGACAGGGGGCTTCACCCCTCCACTTT.

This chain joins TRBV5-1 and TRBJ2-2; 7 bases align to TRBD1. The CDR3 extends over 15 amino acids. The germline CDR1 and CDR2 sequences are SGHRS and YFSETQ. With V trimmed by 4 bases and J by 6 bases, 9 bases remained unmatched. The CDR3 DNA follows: TGCGCCAGCAGCGTCACAGGGGAACCTCCCGGGGAGCTGTTTTTT. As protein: CASSVTGEPPGELFF.

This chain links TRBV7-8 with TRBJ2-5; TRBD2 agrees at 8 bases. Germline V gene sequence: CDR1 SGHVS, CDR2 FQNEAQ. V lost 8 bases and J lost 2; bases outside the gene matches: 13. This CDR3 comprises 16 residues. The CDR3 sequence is CASGGALAATQETQYF. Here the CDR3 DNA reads TGTGCCAGCGGGGGTGCACTAGCGGCTACGCAAGAGACCCAGTACTTC.